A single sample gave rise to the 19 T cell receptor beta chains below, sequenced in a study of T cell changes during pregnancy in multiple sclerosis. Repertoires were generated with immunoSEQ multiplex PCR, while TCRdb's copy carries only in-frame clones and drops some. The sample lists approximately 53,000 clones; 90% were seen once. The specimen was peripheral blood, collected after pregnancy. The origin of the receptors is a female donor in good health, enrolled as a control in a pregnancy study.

This chain's CDR3 is CASSHRDRTGPYGYTF. Here the CDR3 DNA reads TGCGCCAGCAGCCATCGAGACCGGACAGGGCCCTATGGCTACACCTTC. The chain recombines TRBV4-1 with TRBJ1-2, with 8 bases that match TRBD1. Germline lookup yields CDR1 MGHRA and CDR2 YSYEKL. V was clipped by 3 bases and J by 4 bases; unmatched bases: 10. The CDR3 is made up of 16 amino acids.

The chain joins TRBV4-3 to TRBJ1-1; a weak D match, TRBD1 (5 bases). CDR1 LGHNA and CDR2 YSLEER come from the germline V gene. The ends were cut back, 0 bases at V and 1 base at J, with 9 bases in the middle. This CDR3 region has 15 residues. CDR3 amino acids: CASSQEWGENTEAFF. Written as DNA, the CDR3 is TGCGCCAGCAGCCAAGAGTGGGGGGAGAACACTGAAGCTTTCTTT.

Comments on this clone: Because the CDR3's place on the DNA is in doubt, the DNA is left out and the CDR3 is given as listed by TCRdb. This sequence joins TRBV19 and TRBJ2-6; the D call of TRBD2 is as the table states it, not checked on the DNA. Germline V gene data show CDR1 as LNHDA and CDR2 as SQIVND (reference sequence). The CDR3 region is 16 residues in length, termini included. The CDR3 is CASTSGSFSGANVLTF.

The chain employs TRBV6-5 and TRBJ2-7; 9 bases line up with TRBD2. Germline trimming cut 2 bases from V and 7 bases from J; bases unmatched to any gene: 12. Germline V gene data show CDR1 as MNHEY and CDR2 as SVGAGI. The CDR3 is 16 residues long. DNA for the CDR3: TGTGCCAGCAGTTACAGCGGCGGGAGGGCCGGGGGGGAGCAGTACTTC. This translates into CASSYSGGRAGGEQYF.

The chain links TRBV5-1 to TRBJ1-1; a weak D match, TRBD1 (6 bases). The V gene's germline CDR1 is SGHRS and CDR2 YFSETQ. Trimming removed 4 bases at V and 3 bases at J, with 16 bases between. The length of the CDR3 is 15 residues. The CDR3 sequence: CASSPGSGADTEAFF. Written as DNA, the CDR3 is TGCGCCAGCAGCCCGGGGTCAGGGGCGGACACTGAAGCTTTCTTT.

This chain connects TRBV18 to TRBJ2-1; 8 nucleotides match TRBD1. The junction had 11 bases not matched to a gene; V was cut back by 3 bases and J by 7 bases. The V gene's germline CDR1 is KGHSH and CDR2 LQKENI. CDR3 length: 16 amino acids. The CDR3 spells CASSPPPGGQVNEQFF. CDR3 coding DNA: TGTGCCAGCTCACCCCCACCAGGGGGCCAGGTAAATGAGCAGTTCTTC.

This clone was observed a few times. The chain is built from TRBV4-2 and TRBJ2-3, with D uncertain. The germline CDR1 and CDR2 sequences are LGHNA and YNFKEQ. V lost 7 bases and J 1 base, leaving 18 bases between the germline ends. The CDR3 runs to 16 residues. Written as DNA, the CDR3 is TGTGCCAGCACCCCAAACCCGGAGAGCGGCACAGATACGCAGTATTTT. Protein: CASTPNPESGTDTQYF.

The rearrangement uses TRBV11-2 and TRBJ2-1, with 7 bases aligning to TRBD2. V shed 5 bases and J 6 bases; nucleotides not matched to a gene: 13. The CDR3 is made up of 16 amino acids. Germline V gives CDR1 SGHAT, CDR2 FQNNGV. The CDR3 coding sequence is TGTGCCAGCAGCACCTCCTTAGCGGGTGGCGGCAATGAGCAGTTCTTC. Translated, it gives CASSTSLAGGGNEQFF. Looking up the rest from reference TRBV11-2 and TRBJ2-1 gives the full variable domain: EAGVAQSPRYKIIEKRQSVAFWCNPISGHATLYWYQQILGQGPKLLIQFQNNGVVDDSQLPKDRFSAERLKGVDSTLKIQPAKLEDSAVYLCASSTSLAGGGNEQFFGPGTRLTVL.

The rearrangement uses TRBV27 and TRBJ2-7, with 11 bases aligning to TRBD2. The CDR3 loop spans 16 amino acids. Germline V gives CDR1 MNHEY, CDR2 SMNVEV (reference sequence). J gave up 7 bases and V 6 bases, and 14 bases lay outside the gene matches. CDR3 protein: CASSLGTSGSYTEQYF. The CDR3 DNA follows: TGTGCCAGCAGCCTGGGGACTAGCGGATCCTACACAGAGCAGTACTTC.

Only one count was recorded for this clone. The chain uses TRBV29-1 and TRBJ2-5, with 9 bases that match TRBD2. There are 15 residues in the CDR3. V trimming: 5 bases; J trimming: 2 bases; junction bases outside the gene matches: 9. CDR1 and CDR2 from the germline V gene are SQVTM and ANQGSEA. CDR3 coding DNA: TGCAGCGTTAAGGTCACTAGCGGGCATCAAGAGACCCAGTACTTC. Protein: CSVKVTSGHQETQYF. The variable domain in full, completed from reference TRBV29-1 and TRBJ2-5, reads SAVISQKPSRDICQRGTSLTIQCQVDSQVTMMFWYRQQPGQSLTLIATANQGSEATYESGFVIDKFPISRPNLTFSTLTVSNMSPEDSSIYLCSVKVTSGHQETQYFGPGTRLLVL.

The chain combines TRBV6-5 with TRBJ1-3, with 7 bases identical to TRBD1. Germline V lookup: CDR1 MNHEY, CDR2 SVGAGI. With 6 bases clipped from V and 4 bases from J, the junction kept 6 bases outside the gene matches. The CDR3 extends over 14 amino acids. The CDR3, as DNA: TGTGCCAGCAGCTCCCGGGACAGAGGAAACACCATATATTTT. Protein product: CASSSRDRGNTIYF.

The CDR3 loop is CASKGFSGGTQETQYF. As DNA, the CDR3 is TGCGCCAGCAAGGGATTTAGCGGGGGGACTCAAGAGACCCAGTACTTC. The chain is built from TRBV10-2 and TRBJ2-5, with TRBD2 matching 10 bases. With V trimmed by 7 bases and J by 2 bases, 10 bases remained unmatched. The germline V gene has CDR1 WSHSY and CDR2 SAAADI. The CDR3 covers 16 residues.

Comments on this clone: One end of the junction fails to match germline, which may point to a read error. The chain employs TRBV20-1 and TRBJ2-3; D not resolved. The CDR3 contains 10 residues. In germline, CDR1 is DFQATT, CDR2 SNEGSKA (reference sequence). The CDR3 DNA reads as TGCAGTGCTAGCATAGATACGCAGTATTTT. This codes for CSASIDTQYF.

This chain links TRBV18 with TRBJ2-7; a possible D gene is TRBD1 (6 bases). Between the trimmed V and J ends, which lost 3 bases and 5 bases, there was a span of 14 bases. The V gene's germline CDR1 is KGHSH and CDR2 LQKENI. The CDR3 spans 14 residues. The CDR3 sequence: CASSPGQIENEQYF. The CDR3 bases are TGTGCCAGCTCACCGGGACAAATAGAAAACGAGCAGTACTTC.

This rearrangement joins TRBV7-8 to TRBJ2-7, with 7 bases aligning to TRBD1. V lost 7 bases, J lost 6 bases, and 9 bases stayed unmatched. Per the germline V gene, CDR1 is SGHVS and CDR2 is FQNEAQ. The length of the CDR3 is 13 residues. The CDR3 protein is CASTLVTGREQYF. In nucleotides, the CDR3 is TGTGCCAGCACCCTCGTGACAGGGCGCGAGCAGTACTTC.

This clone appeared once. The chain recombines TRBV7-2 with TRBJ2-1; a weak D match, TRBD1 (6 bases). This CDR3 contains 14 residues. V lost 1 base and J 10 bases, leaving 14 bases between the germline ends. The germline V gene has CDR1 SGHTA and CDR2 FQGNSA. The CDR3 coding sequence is TGTGCCAGCAGCTTAGGGTCGGCAGGGGTCGAGCAGTTCTTC. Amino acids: CASSLGSAGVEQFF.

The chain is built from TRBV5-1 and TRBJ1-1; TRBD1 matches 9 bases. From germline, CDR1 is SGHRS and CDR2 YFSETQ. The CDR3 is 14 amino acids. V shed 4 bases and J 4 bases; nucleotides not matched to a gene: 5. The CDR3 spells CASSSLTGGTEAFF. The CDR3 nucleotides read TGCGCCAGCAGCAGCCTGACAGGGGGCACTGAAGCTTTCTTT.

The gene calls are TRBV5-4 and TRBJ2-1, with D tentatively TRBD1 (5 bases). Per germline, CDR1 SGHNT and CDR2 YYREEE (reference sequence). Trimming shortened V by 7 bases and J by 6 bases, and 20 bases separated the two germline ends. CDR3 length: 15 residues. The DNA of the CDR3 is TGTGCCAGCGCAGCTTGGGGCCTACTCCCCAATGAGCAGTTCTTC. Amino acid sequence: CASAAWGLLPNEQFF.

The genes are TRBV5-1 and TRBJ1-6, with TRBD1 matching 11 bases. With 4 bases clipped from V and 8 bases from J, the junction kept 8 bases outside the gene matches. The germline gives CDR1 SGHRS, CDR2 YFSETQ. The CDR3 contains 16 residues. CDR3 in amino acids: CASSLPGTGGYSPLHF. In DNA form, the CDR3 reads TGCGCCAGCAGCCTACCTGGGACAGGGGGATATTCACCCCTCCACTTT.